The clone carrying this TCR delta chain was counted a few times. TCRdb reanalysed the PCR reads via CATT. The repertoire includes a few thousand delta-chain clones, more than 20% of them detected once, and around two thirds sits in the top ten. The record originates from a study of human gamma delta and Vdelta1 T cells. CDR1 TSWWSYY and CDR2 QGS come from the germline V gene. This CDR3 contains 24 residues. Trimming at V came to 9 bases and at J to 0 bases, leaving 31 bases not matched to a gene. The clonotype was recovered from a human donor in good health. Input material: naive CD27+ Vdelta1 gamma-delta T cells from blood. V and J are TRDV1 and TRDJ1, with TRDD3 identical over 13 bases. The CDR3 region is CALDLPSLSLLGDTRNLYTDKLIF. The CDR3 coding sequence is TGTGCTCTGGACCTCCCTTCCCTATCCTTACTGGGGGATACGCGGAATCTGTACACCGATAAACTCATCTTT.